Following are 10 T cell receptor beta chains from one sample sequenced in a study of blood T cell repertoires in COVID-19. Clones were read by immunoSEQ multiplex PCR, and TCRdb kept only the in-frame ones, dropping some. This table holds around 200,000 clones, about 86% found once. Input material: peripheral blood. The receptors derive from a woman aged 45 to 65 with acute or convalescent COVID-19.

This clone has only one observation. The chain links TRBV7-3 to TRBJ2-2; 7 nucleotides align to TRBD1. Germline V gene sequence: CDR1 SGHTA, CDR2 FQGTGA. With V trimmed by 5 bases and J by 5 bases, 11 bases remained unmatched. This CDR3 has 16 residues. DNA for the CDR3: TGTGCCAGCAGCCCCGGGTCAGCACAGGGGACCGGGGAGCTGTTTTTT. It yields the protein CASSPGSAQGTGELFF.

The J gene is TRBJ1-1, the V gene TRBV7-3; the D gene is possibly TRBD1 (5 bases). The CDR3 covers 14 residues. V was trimmed by 1 base and J by 4 bases, leaving 10 bases between them. The germline V gene encodes CDR1 SGHTA and CDR2 FQGTGA. DNA for the CDR3: TGTGCCAGCAGCTTAATGGGGCTAAGCACTGAAGCTTTCTTT. Translation: CASSLMGLSTEAFF.

This clone was seen once. V usage is TRBV27 and J usage is TRBJ1-1; TRBD1 matches 8 bases. V dropped 5 bases and J dropped 4; count of bases not matched to a gene: 6. CDR1 MNHEY and CDR2 SMNVEV come from the germline V gene (reference sequence). This CDR3 has 14 amino acids. The CDR3 DNA reads as TGTGCCAGCAGTGTGACAGGGGCAAGCACTGAAGCTTTCTTT. Its translation: CASSVTGASTEAFF.

The V call is TRBV7-2, the J call TRBJ2-7, with 14 positions matching TRBD2. The germline CDR1 and CDR2 sequences are SGHTA and FQGNSA. J gave up 6 bases and V 5 bases, and 3 bases lay outside the gene matches. The CDR3 runs 14 residues. CDR3 loop: CASSGTSGSPEQYF. The CDR3 coding sequence is TGTGCCAGCAGCGGGACTAGCGGGAGCCCCGAGCAGTACTTC.

Written as DNA, the CDR3 is TGTGCCAGTAGAAGGACAGTTCAGAACACTGAAGCTTTCTTT. It codes for CASRRTVQNTEAFF. The rearrangement uses TRBV19 and TRBJ1-1; TRBD1 is a possible D gene (6 bases). The germline V gene has CDR1 LNHDA and CDR2 SQIVND (reference sequence). V was pared by 6 bases and J by 1 base, with 12 bases between. This CDR3 is built from 14 residues.

The rearrangement joins TRBV15 to TRBJ2-3, with TRBD2 matching over 9 bases. The ends lost 2 bases at V and 8 bases at J; junction bases unmatched: 17. Per the germline V gene, CDR1 is LNHNV and CDR2 is YYDKDF (reference sequence). The CDR3 extends over 18 amino acids. This CDR3 is CATSRTLPGLAGEGTQYF. The CDR3 bases are TGTGCCACCAGCAGAACCCTCCCTGGGTTAGCGGGAGAGGGTACGCAGTATTTT. The full variable domain, rest sourced from reference TRBV15 and TRBJ2-3, is DAMVIQNPRYQVTQFGKPVTLSCSQTLNHNVMYWYQQKSSQAPKLLFHYYDKDFNNEADTPDNFQSRRPNTSFCFLDIRSPGLGDTAMYLCATSRTLPGLAGEGTQYFGPGTRLTVL.

V gene TRBV2 combines with J gene TRBJ2-3; tentative D call: TRBD2 (5 bases). This CDR3 contains 18 residues. Germline lookup yields CDR1 SNHLY and CDR2 FYNNEI. V lost 0 bases and J 0 bases, leaving 16 bases between the germline ends. The DNA for the CDR3 is TGTGCCAGCAGTGAAGCGCACCCCCTAGCAGCAAGCACAGATACGCAGTATTTT. Encoded protein: CASSEAHPLAASTDTQYF.

The J gene is TRBJ2-5, the V gene TRBV5-1; TRBD1 aligns across 11 bases. Germline lookup yields CDR1 SGHRS and CDR2 YFSETQ. The J segment lost 5 bases and the V segment lost 4 bases, leaving 7 bases of the junction unmatched. CDR3 length: 15 amino acids. This CDR3 reads CASSIGTGGLETQYF. CDR3 nucleotide sequence: TGCGCCAGCAGCATAGGGACAGGGGGGCTGGAGACCCAGTACTTC.

V gene TRBV4-1 combines with J gene TRBJ2-3; weak D call: TRBD2 (6 bases). The CDR3 loop spans 20 amino acids. Germline CDR1 reads MGHRA; CDR2 reads YSYEKL. Trimming took off 6 bases at V and 2 bases at J, with 30 bases between the two ends. CDR3 sequence: CASRQTRLRMEGPTTDTQYF. CDR3 sequence (DNA): TGCGCCAGCAGGCAAACAAGGCTTCGGATGGAGGGCCCCACCACAGATACGCAGTATTTT.

V gene TRBV5-1 combines with J gene TRBJ1-2; 8 bases line up with TRBD1. This CDR3 comprises 14 residues. Germline loops: CDR1 SGHRS, CDR2 YFSETQ. V trimming: 0 bases; J trimming: 4 bases; junction bases outside the gene matches: 2. As DNA, the CDR3 is TGCGCCAGCAGCTTGGCGGGACAGGCCTATGGCTACACCTTC. This translates into CASSLAGQAYGYTF.